This TCR beta chain derives from a study of T cells in Graves' hyperthyroidism and ophthalmopathy. Overall study findings and caveats: Peripheral blood also featured most of the thyroid clonotypes expanded above 0.001.

Amplification yielded TCR beta CDR3 regions, with RNA transcripts as the source. During a first-round RT-PCR of the TCR CDR3, the HTBI primer set was used. TCRdb re-called the multiplex PCR reads through MiXCR, storing one row per CDR3 protein. The data contain 640,000 or so distinct CDR3 sequences, about 15% of them seen just once; the ten biggest clones take up 4.3%. Clinical symptoms, serum thyroxine and TRAb, thyroid ultrasound and orbital computed tomography were used for the diagnoses. A remark on this clonotype: Antigen specificity is unknown. An end of the junction differs from the germline gene, which may be a read error.

This CDR3 contains 13 residues. Germline assignment: CDR1 SGHTA and CDR2 FQGNSA. The chain has TRBV7-2 and TRBJ2-7, with D tentatively TRBD2 (5 bases). This clonotype originated in a woman aged 35 to 49 with Graves' ophthalmopathy. Specimen: blood. The CDR3 protein is CASGLAILDEQYF. The CDR3 nucleotides read TGTGCCAGCGGCTTAGCGATTTTAGACGAGCAGTACTTC. The variable domain in full, completed from reference TRBV7-2 and TRBJ2-7, reads GAGVSQSPSNKVTEKGKDVELRCDPISGHTALYWYRQSLGQGLEFLIYFQGNSAPDKSGLPSDRFSAERTGGSVSTLTIQRTQQEDSAVYLCASGLAILDEQYFGPGTRLTVT.